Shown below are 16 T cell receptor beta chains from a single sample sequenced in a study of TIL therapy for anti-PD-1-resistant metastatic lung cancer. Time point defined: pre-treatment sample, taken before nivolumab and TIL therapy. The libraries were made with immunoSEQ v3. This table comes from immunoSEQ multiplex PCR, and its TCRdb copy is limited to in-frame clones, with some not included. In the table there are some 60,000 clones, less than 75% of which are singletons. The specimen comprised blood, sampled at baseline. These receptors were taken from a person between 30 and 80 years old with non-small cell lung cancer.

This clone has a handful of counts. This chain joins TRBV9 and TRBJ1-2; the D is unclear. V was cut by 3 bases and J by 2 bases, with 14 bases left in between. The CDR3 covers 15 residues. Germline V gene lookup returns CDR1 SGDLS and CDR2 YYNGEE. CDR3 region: CASSALGQQNYGYTF. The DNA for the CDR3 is TGTGCCAGCAGCGCCCTAGGCCAACAGAACTATGGCTACACCTTC.

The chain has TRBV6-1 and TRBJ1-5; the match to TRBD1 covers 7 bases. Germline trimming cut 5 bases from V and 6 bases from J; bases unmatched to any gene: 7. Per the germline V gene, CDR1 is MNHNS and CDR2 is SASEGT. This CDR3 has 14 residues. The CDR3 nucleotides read TGTGCCAGCAGTTTTGACAGGGCGGGTCAGCCCCAGCATTTT. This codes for CASSFDRAGQPQHF.

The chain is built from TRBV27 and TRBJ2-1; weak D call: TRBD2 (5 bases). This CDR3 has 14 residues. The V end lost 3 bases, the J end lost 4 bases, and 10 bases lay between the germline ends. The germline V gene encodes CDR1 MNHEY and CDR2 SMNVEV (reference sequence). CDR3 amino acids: CASSFGSSYNEQFF. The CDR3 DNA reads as TGTGCCAGCAGTTTTGGGAGCTCTTACAATGAGCAGTTCTTC.

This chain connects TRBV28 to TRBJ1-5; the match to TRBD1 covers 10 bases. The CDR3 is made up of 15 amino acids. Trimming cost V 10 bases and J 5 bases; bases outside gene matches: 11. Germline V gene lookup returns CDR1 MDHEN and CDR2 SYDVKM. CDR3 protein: CATQSWTGGYQPQHF. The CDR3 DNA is TGTGCCACCCAAAGTTGGACAGGGGGTTATCAGCCCCAGCATTTT.

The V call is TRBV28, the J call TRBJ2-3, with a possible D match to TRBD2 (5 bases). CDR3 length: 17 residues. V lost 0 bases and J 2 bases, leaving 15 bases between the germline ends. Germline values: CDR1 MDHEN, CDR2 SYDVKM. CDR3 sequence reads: CASSLWTSGKLTDTQYF. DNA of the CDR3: TGTGCCAGCAGTTTATGGACCTCGGGAAAACTCACAGATACGCAGTATTTT. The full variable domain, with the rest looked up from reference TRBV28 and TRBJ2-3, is DVKVTQSSRYLVKRTGEKVFLECVQDMDHENMFWYRQDPGLGLRLIYFSYDVKMKEKGDIPEGYSVSREKKERFSLILESASTNQTSMYLCASSLWTSGKLTDTQYFGPGTRLTVL.

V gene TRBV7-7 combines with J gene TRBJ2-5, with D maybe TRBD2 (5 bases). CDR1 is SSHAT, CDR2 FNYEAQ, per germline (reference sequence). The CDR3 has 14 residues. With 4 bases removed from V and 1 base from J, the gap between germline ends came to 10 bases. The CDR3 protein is CASSSFAGQETQYF. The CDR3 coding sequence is TGTGCCAGCAGCTCATTCGCGGGCCAAGAGACCCAGTACTTC. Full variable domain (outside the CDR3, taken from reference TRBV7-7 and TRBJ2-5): GAGVSQSPRYKVTKRGQDVTLRCDPISSHATLYWYQQALGQGPEFLTYFNYEAQPDKSGLPSDRFSAERPEGSISTLTIQRTEQRDSAMYRCASSSFAGQETQYFGPGTRLLVL.

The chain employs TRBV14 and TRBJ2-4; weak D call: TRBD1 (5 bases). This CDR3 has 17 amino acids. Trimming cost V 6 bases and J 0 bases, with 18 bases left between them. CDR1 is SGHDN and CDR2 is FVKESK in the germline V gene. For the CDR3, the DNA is TGTGCCAGCAGTAGGGGAAGGGGCTTGTTAGCCAAAAACATTCAGTACTTC. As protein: CASSRGRGLLAKNIQYF.

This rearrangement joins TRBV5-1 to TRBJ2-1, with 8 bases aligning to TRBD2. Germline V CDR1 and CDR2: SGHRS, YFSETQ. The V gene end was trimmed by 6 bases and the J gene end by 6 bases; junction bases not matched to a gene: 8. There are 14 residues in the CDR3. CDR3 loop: CASTGTRDGNEQFF. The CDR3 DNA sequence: TGCGCCAGCACTGGGACTAGGGACGGCAATGAGCAGTTCTTC.

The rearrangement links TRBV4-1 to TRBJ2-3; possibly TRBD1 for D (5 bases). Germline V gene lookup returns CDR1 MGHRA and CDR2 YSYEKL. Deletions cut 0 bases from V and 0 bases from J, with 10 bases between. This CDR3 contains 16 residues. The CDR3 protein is CASSQDQGRSTDTQYF. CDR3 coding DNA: TGCGCCAGCAGCCAAGATCAGGGTCGAAGCACAGATACGCAGTATTTT.

The CDR3 sequence: CASRPSGVTYEQYF. The CDR3 DNA follows: TGTGCCAGCAGACCCTCCGGGGTCACCTACGAGCAGTACTTC. This chain uses TRBV28 with TRBJ2-7, with D perhaps matching TRBD2 (5 bases). The CDR3 contains 14 residues. Per the germline V gene, CDR1 is MDHEN and CDR2 is SYDVKM. With 6 bases removed from V and 2 bases from J, the gap between germline ends came to 14 bases. The full variable domain, in which reference TRBV28 and TRBJ2-7 provide the parts outside the CDR3, is DVKVTQSSRYLVKRTGEKVFLECVQDMDHENMFWYRQDPGLGLRLIYFSYDVKMKEKGDIPEGYSVSREKKERFSLILESASTNQTSMYLCASRPSGVTYEQYFGPGTRLTVT.

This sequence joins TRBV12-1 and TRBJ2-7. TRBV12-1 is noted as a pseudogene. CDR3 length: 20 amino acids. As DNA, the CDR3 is TGTGCCAGCAGCTTTTCCGGAGACAGGGGTTTGCGGGGGGATTCCTACGAGCAGTACTTC. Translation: CASSFSGDRGLRGDSYEQYF.

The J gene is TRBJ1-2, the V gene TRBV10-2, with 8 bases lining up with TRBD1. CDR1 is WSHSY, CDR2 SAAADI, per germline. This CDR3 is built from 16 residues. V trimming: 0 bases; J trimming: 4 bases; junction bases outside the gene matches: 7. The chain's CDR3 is CASSESSGGAIYGYTF. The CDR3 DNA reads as TGCGCCAGCAGTGAGTCCTCAGGGGGCGCTATCTATGGCTACACCTTC.

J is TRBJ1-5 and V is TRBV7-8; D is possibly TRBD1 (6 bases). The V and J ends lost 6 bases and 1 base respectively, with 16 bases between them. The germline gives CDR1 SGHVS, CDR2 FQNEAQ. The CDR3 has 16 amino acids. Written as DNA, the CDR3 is TGTGCCAGCAGTTCGAAACAGGGATGGAGCAATCAGCCCCAGCATTTT. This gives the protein CASSSKQGWSNQPQHF.

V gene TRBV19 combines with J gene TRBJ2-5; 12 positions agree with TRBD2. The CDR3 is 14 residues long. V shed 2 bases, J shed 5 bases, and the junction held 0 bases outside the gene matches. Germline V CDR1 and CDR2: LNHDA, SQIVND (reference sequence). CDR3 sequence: CASSILAGGETQYF. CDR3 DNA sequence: TGTGCCAGTAGTATACTAGCGGGAGGGGAGACCCAGTACTTC. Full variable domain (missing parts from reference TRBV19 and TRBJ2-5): DGGITQSPKYLFRKEGQNVTLSCEQNLNHDAMYWYRQDPGQGLRLIYYSQIVNDFQKGDIAEGYSVSREKKESFPLTVTSAQKNPTAFYLCASSILAGGETQYFGPGTRLLVL.

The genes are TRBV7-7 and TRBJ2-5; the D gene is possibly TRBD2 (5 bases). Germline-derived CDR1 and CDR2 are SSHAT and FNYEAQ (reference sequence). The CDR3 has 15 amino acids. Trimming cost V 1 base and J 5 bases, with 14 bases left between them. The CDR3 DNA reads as TGTGCCAGCAGCTTAGGTGATAGAGCGGCGGAGACCCAGTACTTC. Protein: CASSLGDRAAETQYF. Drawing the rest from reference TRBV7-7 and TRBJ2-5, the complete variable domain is GAGVSQSPRYKVTKRGQDVTLRCDPISSHATLYWYQQALGQGPEFLTYFNYEAQPDKSGLPSDRFSAERPEGSISTLTIQRTEQRDSAMYRCASSLGDRAAETQYFGPGTRLLVL.

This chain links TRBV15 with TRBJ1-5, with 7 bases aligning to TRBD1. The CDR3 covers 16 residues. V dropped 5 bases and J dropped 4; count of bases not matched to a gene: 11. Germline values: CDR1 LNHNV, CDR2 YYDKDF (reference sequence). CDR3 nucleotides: TGTGCCACCAGCCCAACTTTCCCAGGGGGAAATCAGCCCCAGCATTTT. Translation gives CATSPTFPGGNQPQHF.